This passage covers 18 T cell receptor beta chains from one sample sequenced in a study of T cell repertoires in cytomegalovirus infection (dated by TCRdb to about 2019). TCRdb lists the instrument as Illumina HiSeq 1500. The raw public data were reprocessed by TCRdb itself: fastp quality trimming at Q25, MiXCR clonotype calling, in-frame beta chains only. When rows share a CDR3 protein, they turn into one entry using the most common DNA and genes. The sample records about 830,000 distinct CDR3 sequences, approximately 32% of which are singletons. Together, the top ten hold around an eighth of the sample. The treatment or condition label, as the study defines it: in vitro stimulation with specific CMV peptide epitopes to enrich CMV-specific T cells. Antigen specificity for these receptors is unknown. Sequenced here: cultured CD8+ T cells from PBMCs, sampled from culture after CMV antigen stimulation. Source of these receptors: a human donor in good health (CMV status not recorded). Some clones in this sample may be carry-over from other donors' samples.

This clonotype was seen ten or more times. The V call is TRBV7-8, the J call TRBJ1-5; D is unresolved. Looked up from germline, CDR1 is SGHVS and CDR2 is FQNEAQ. V dropped 1 base and J dropped 0 bases, with 7 bases sitting between them. The CDR3 extends over 15 amino acids. CDR3 DNA sequence: TGTGCCAGCAGCTTAGGAGGGATTAGCAATCAGCCCCAGCATTTT. Amino acid sequence: CASSLGGISNQPQHF.

About this clonotype itself: A read error is likely, as this CDR3 ends without the conserved phenylalanine or tryptophan. V usage is TRBV7-8 and J usage is TRBJ2-3, with 9 bases that match TRBD2. CDR3 length equals 16 residues. Germline CDR1 SGHVS, CDR2 FQNEAQ. J gave up 2 bases and V 1 base, and 4 bases lay outside the gene matches. This CDR3 reads CASSLVAGAITDTQYL. CDR3 nucleotides: TGTGCCAGCAGCTTAGTAGCGGGGGCCATCACAGATACGCAGTATTTA.

The chain uses TRBV9 and TRBJ2-1, with 10 nucleotides matching TRBD2. Germline lookup yields CDR1 SGDLS and CDR2 YYNGEE. CDR3 length equals 20 residues. With 3 bases clipped from V and 0 bases from J, the junction kept 15 bases outside the gene matches. The CDR3, as DNA: TGTGCCAGCAGCGCGAGTAAGGGTCTAGCGGGGGTCAACTCCTACAATGAGCAGTTCTTC. This codes for CASSASKGLAGVNSYNEQFF. Using reference TRBV9 and TRBJ2-1 for the parts outside the CDR3, the full variable domain is DSGVTQTPKHLITATGQRVTLRCSPRSGDLSVYWYQQSLDQGLQFLIQYYNGEERAKGNILERFSAQQFPDLHSELNLSSLELGDSALYFCASSASKGLAGVNSYNEQFFGPGTRLTVL.

The CDR3 DNA sequence: TGTGCCAGCAGCTTGACGGGTTCCGGGGGGATGAACACTGAAGCTTTCTTT. It specifies CASSLTGSGGMNTEAFF. This chain uses TRBV5-5 with TRBJ1-1, with D possibly being TRBD1 (5 bases). The CDR3 covers 17 residues. V was clipped by 1 base and J by 0 bases, with 16 bases between them. Germline lookup yields CDR1 SGHKS and CDR2 YYEKEE (reference sequence).

A few counts support this clonotype. V usage is TRBV28 and J usage is TRBJ2-5; no clear D. This CDR3 region has 14 residues. The V end lost 2 bases, the J end lost 7 bases, and 14 bases lay between the germline ends. Germline CDR1 and CDR2: MDHEN and SYDVKM. CDR3 nucleotides: TGTGCCAGCAGTTTACAAAACTCTCGAGGGACCCAGTACTTC. Translation gives CASSLQNSRGTQYF.

This clonotype was detected only a few times. The chain uses TRBV6-2 or TRBV6-3 and TRBJ1-1; 8 bases line up with TRBD1. Germline V gene data show CDR1 as MNHEY and CDR2 as SVGEGT. The ends lost 7 bases at V and 6 bases at J; junction bases unmatched: 10. The CDR3 totals 14 residues. CDR3 sequence: CASITGRGLAEAFF. For the CDR3, the DNA is TGTGCCAGCATCACCGGCAGGGGGCTGGCTGAAGCTTTCTTT.

In its sample, this clonotype was seen a few times. CDR3 sequence reads: CASRTPGLAASSYNEQFF. Written as DNA, the CDR3 is TGTGCCAGCAGAACTCCGGGACTAGCGGCGAGCTCCTACAATGAGCAGTTCTTC. J is TRBJ2-1 and V is TRBV7-3; 11 nucleotides align to TRBD2. CDR1 is SGHTA, CDR2 FQGTGA, per germline. The J segment lost 0 bases and the V segment lost 6 bases, leaving 10 bases of the junction unmatched. There are 18 residues in the CDR3.

This chain links TRBV4-1 with TRBJ1-1; D gene uncertain. The CDR3 spans 15 residues. Trimming pared 0 bases from V and 5 bases from J, leaving 13 bases between. Germline V gives CDR1 MGHRA, CDR2 YSYEKL. CDR3 in DNA: TGCGCCAGCAGCCAAGACGCCTTAGGGTTGACTGAAGCTTTCTTT. It encodes CASSQDALGLTEAFF.

This clonotype was recorded a few times. Here the CDR3 reads CASSFEDTEAFF. CDR3 bases: TGTGCCAGCAGTTTCGAAGACACTGAAGCTTTCTTT. The chain is built from TRBV28 and TRBJ1-1; D unclear. CDR1 is MDHEN, CDR2 SYDVKM, per germline. This CDR3 comprises 12 residues. V lost 3 bases and J 3 bases, leaving 5 bases between the germline ends.

V and J are TRBV6-6 and TRBJ1-1, with D unresolved. Germline V CDR1 and CDR2: MNHNY, SVGAGI (reference sequence). The CDR3 is 16 amino acids. Trimming stripped 4 bases from V and 0 bases from J, with 15 bases between. CDR3 amino acids: CASSSSPILMNTEAFF. In DNA, the CDR3 is TGTGCCAGCAGTTCTAGCCCCATCCTGATGAACACTGAAGCTTTCTTT.

This clonotype was counted once. In DNA form, the CDR3 reads TGTGCCAGCAGCTGGGTGTCCCGAAACACCGGGGAGCTGTTTTTT. Translated, it gives CASSWVSRNTGELFF. The chain joins TRBV7-9 to TRBJ2-2, with D uncertain. The V gene's germline CDR1 is SEHNR and CDR2 FQNEAQ (reference sequence). V was pared by 4 bases and J by 2 bases, with 11 bases between. The CDR3 runs to 15 residues.

This clonotype was recorded only once. J is TRBJ1-1 and V is TRBV6-1; TRBD1 might be the D (5 bases). There are 13 residues in the CDR3. V was shortened by 8 bases and J by 5 bases, with 15 bases between the two germline ends. From germline, CDR1 is MNHNS and CDR2 SASEGT. CDR3 amino acids: CASRIGVGTEAFF. As DNA, the CDR3 is TGTGCCAGCCGCATAGGGGTGGGGACTGAAGCTTTCTTT.

The chain combines TRBV19 with TRBJ1-5, with 12 bases that match TRBD1. Germline V CDR1 and CDR2: LNHDA, SQIVND (reference sequence). CDR3 length equals 16 residues. Trimming at V came to 2 bases and at J to 6 bases, leaving 5 bases not matched to a gene. CDR3 in amino acids: CASSIPGQGARQPQHF. The DNA for the CDR3 is TGTGCCAGTAGTATACCGGGACAGGGGGCGCGTCAGCCCCAGCATTTT.

This clonotype appeared many times. This rearrangement joins TRBV6-2 or TRBV6-3 to TRBJ1-6; D uncertain. V lost 0 bases, J lost 10 bases, and 13 bases lay in between. Germline V gene sequence: CDR1 MNHEY, CDR2 SVGEGT. This CDR3 region has 15 residues. The CDR3 protein is CASSYSPGYGSPLHF. The CDR3 DNA follows: TGTGCCAGCAGTTACTCCCCCGGGTACGGATCACCCCTCCACTTT.

This clonotype was observed a few times. This sequence joins TRBV11-2 and TRBJ2-1; D gene ambiguous. The V gene's germline CDR1 is SGHAT and CDR2 FQNNGV. The CDR3 sequence is 12 residues long. With 0 bases removed from V and 9 bases from J, the gap between germline ends came to 6 bases. CDR3 nucleotide sequence: TGTGCCAGCAGCTTAGACCGGATTGAGCAGTTCTTC. It translates to CASSLDRIEQFF.

This clonotype was recorded many times. The V gene is TRBV5-4, the J gene TRBJ1-2, with TRBD1 as a possible D gene (5 bases). Deletions cut 0 bases from V and 2 bases from J, with 11 bases between. This CDR3 has 15 residues. Germline CDR1 is SGHNT and CDR2 is YYREEE (reference sequence). The CDR3: CASSLGQSINYGYTF. The CDR3 DNA is TGTGCCAGCAGCTTGGGACAGTCTATAAACTATGGCTACACCTTC.

The V and J genes are TRBV5-3 and TRBJ2-1; 9 bases are a match to TRBD2. TRBV5-3 belongs to the ORF category, with a function that is uncertain. This CDR3 is built from 15 residues. Trimming removed 8 bases from V and 4 bases from J; junction bases left unmatched: 10. CDR3 sequence: CASSPGTSRYNEQFF. The CDR3 nucleotides read TGTGCCAGCAGCCCCGGGACTAGCAGATACAATGAGCAGTTCTTC.

The V gene is TRBV6-2 or TRBV6-3, the J gene TRBJ1-5; D is ambiguous. V dropped 6 bases and J dropped 7 bases, with 16 bases sitting between them. Germline values: CDR1 MNHEY, CDR2 SVGEGT. The CDR3 is 14 amino acids. CDR3 protein: CASSFHPAGQPQHF. As DNA, the CDR3 is TGTGCCAGCAGCTTCCACCCGGCGGGACAGCCCCAGCATTTT.